Sequencing of this T cell receptor (beta chain) was carried out in a study of long-term antiretroviral therapy in people with HIV (dated by TCRdb to between 2021 and 2023). Background for the entire study: The earliest samples were collected about a decade before the 2015 WHO recommendation for immediate ART, when ART was typically delayed until CD4 counts fell. A retrospective serial study tested whether changes in peripheral blood TRB repertoire composition and diversity were associated with ART initiation and durable HIV suppression. No cross-contamination during QIAcube processing was seen in test extractions of a monoclonal T-cell line run alongside 25 to 35 polyclonal samples. Eleven of the 30 participants with HIV were female. The cohort contributed fewer than 200 cryopreserved PBMC samples from about 29 adults with confirmed HIV infection, collected serially over a mean of about 6 years (range 1-12). The paper's findings and limits, for the study overall: Samples dated from the mid-2000s to the late 2010s, and the ART regimens used may be less effective than current ones. Starting ART was linked to a significant rise in TRB diversity, yet even with long-term ART the diversity remained significantly lower than in transplant donor controls. Since PBMC availability was limited, sequencing covered only the TCR beta chain, with no alpha chain pairing. Compared with controls, HIV repertoires had narrower CDR3 length ranges, and the network structure pointed to an antigen-experienced repertoire that shifted only slightly toward naive after ART. Because pre-ART samples had limited cell numbers, unsorted PBMC were profiled rather than sorted CD4+ and CD8+ T cells. No data were available on ART adherence, viral resistance or therapy changes, limiting inferences about post-ART repertoire changes. The repertoire was dominated across all time points by expanded TRB clones identified before ART initiation, although this dominance was seen to fluctuate and to decrease in many PLHIV after ART.

The immunoSEQ hsTCRB v3.0 assay was used at survey level resolution for TRB variable region sequencing. A depth of about 35,000-50,000 T-cell genomes per sample was targeted for TRB sequencing. An Illumina MiSeq with a v3 150-cycle kit was used to sequence the pooled TRB libraries. In the source study's methods: Analysis of repertoires was carried out in R inside a reproducible Nextflow workflow spanning QC, data transformation and analysis. LymphoSeq2, an R package for exploring AIRR-Seq data, was used to implement the custom analyses. A few samples that yielded fewer than 5000 total TRB sequences were excluded, so that more than 150 HIV repertoires were analyzed. Among the approximately 180 retained HIV repertoires, 55 to 65 were collected before ART initiation and approximately 130 after ART initiation. Repertoires were downsampled to 5000 TRB nucleotide sequences, and summary statistics were averaged over 100 downsampling iterations. The analysis kept only TRB sequences whose CDR3 regions were at least seven amino acids long. A Shannon entropy-derived clonality score and the Gini coefficient were used to measure diversity. In repertoire networks, the top 5000 CDR3 amino acid sequences were linked whenever an edit distance of one separated two sequences. For TRB CDR3 amino acid sequences, antigen specificity groups and MHC restriction were predicted with GLIPH2. To flag known CMV, EBV, HIV or tissue antigen associations, CDR3 amino acid sequences were matched against VDJdb and McPAS-TCR. Pre-ART, post-ART and control groups were compared with Wilcoxon signed-rank tests and Holm-Bonferroni correction. In TCRdb, the immuneACCESS table is reduced to in-frame sequences with V and J assigned. These tables do not hold every clone; where another copy was compared, an unresolved V gene accounts for under half, and the others remain unexplained. The DNA gave D and trimming, while V, J and clone size come from that table. The sample yields 21,000 or so clones; about four fifths were counted once. The ten largest clones capture 8.1% of the sample.

A remark on this clone: Its target antigen remains unknown. Within one base of it there is no much larger clone, and no base qualities were kept.

At the junction V is shortened by 2 bases and J by 4 bases, with 7 bases in between. CDR1 and CDR2 (SGHVS, FQNEAQ) derive from the germline V gene. The CDR3 runs 13 residues from the cysteine to the phenylalanine. The read is trimmed to its CDR3 DNA, 39 bases read in frame from base 1. To be included, a participant needed at least one PBMC sample from before ART initiation plus at least two post-ART samples. Treatment was received in the United States of America by all participants with HIV. Before DNA extraction, cryopreserved samples containing about 0.95-10 million PBMC were thawed and washed. At the time of the earliest PBMC sample for each participant with HIV, ages ranged from 23 to 54 years. Per participant, PBMC samples came from 1-4 timepoints prior to ART initiation and 2-8 timepoints following ART initiation, for a median of 7 samples. Serial HIV viral load, CD4+ T-cell count, ART history and demographic data were obtained for every participant. A Qiagen kit on a QIAcube was used to extract genomic DNA from unsorted PBMC, with samples processed in batches of 12.

This clonotype was obtained from a man aged 50-59 years with HIV. The sample was unsorted PBMCs, taken at the start of antiretroviral therapy. In this chain, TRBV7-8 is recombined with TRBJ2-3; no D segment can be confidently identified. CDR3 region: CASSLSIADTQYF. The DNA is as follows: TGTGCCAGCAGCTTATCAATAGCAGATACGCAGTATTTT.